This T cell receptor (beta chain) is drawn from a study of blood T cells in healthy people across ages (dated by TCRdb to about 2015). A note on the overall study: In model experiments, template switching captured roughly one uniquely barcoded TCR beta cDNA molecule for every two T cells. Age-related changes in TCR beta repertoire diversity were measured in the study by deep sequencing normalized with unique cDNA molecular identifiers. The donors were divided into four age groups: young (average approximately 17 years), middle-aged (about 40), aged (roughly 66) and long-lived (82). To avoid experimental bias, donors of different ages were spread randomly across the sequencing lanes. The study analyzed two additional independent replicas of 1 million unique cDNA reads from the same blood draw for two donors, one aged 18 to 30 and one aged 80 or older.

The germline V gene encodes CDR1 MDHEN and CDR2 SYDVKM. A distance of 4 bases separates the germline ends of V and J, which lose 7 bases and 3 bases respectively. The cysteine opens and the phenylalanine closes a CDR3 of 12 amino acids. The entry retains the CDR3 DNA only, 36 bases that are in frame from base 1. Donors were a few dozen systemically healthy Caucasian individuals from Russia aged roughly 6 to 100 years. Each donor gave ten milliliters of peripheral blood, drawn into EDTA-treated Vacutainer tubes. Ficoll-Paque density-gradient centrifugation was used to isolate PBMCs, with at least 6.5 million per sample. Total RNA was extracted from PBMCs with Trizol reagent, with at least 6 micrograms obtained per sample. Naive CD45RAhigh/CD27high T cell percentages were measured by flow cytometry on a PBMC aliquot from every donor. The library came from 5' RACE. For sequencing, an Illumina HiSeq 2500 was employed. A second PCR of roughly 7 to 12 cycles was run with a J-beta primer mix and a sample-barcoded 5' primer. Each TCR beta cDNA molecule received a unique molecular identifier from a template-switch 5' adaptor carrying 12 random nucleotides. Each sample yielded at least 3 million CDR3-containing paired-end reads. All of the RNA was converted into first-strand cDNA using the Mint cDNA synthesis kit, with a TRBC-specific oligonucleotide serving as the primer. Following uracil-DNA glycosylase treatment, a first 18-cycle PCR with universal primers M1SS and BC2_uni_R was performed on all cDNA. Per the authors' processing: For normalization, 1 million high-quality reads, each with a distinct molecular identifier, were randomly selected from each sample. Instead of being binned into consensus sequences, reads with shared molecular identifiers were discarded. MiTCR, run with a Q25 quality threshold and the strictest error-elimination algorithm, handled CDR3 identification, clonotype clustering and error correction. A nonparametric unseen species model using Euler transformation provided a lower-bound estimate of total TCR beta diversity. TCRdb ran its own pipeline on the public reads, namely fastp trimming at Q25 and MiXCR clone calling, and kept in-frame beta chains. Each CDR3 protein gets just one entry, which takes the most common genes and DNA from the rows behind it. These V and J calls originate from TCRdb's pipeline instead of the authors' own analysis. The table for this sample lists about 970,000 distinct CDR3 sequences; roughly 47% of them were counted only once. Around a fifth of the sample is in the top ten clones.

Broader findings and caveats from the paper: Observed TCR beta diversity per million T cells fell roughly linearly with age, and a significant reduction was already apparent by age around 40. Compared with the aged group, more naive CD4+ T cells, fewer expanded clones and increased TCR diversity were shown by the long-lived group, suggesting age selection. Donor CMV infection status was unknown, potentially confounding age-related changes in expanded clonotypes. A strong correlation was found between observed TCR beta diversity and the percentage of naive T cells measured by flow cytometry. Estimates of total diversity from one million sequenced T cells were regarded as lower bounds and underestimates. Conclusive comparison of naive and antigen-experienced compartments was prevented by the profiling of bulk unsorted PBMCs.

A remark on this clonotype: What this receptor recognizes is not known. The sample holds no much larger clone one base away, and base qualities are not on file.

The sequence came from a woman aged 60-70 years in good health. Source material: blood. Here the chain combines TRBV28 and TRBJ2-6; too little of a D gene remains to name it. The CDR3 is CASKNGANVLTF. The base sequence is TGTGCCAGCAAGAATGGGGCCAACGTCCTGACTTTC.